This TCR beta chain was sequenced for a study of glioma-infiltrating T cells after dendritic cell vaccination. TCRB CDR3 was amplified from 2 ug genomic DNA or less. Data came from immunoSEQ multiplex PCR; TCRdb stores just in-frame clones and leaves some out. The data show roughly 100,000 clones, with nearly 90% seen just once and roughly 3% held by the top ten. Time point denoted: after dendritic cell vaccination, including at tumor progression/relapse. Patients had residual fresh-frozen tumor tissue and more than two years of survival data. Isocitrate dehydrogenase mutation was absent in all glioblastoma patients. V shed 5 bases, J shed 7 bases, and the junction held 5 bases outside the gene matches. The V gene's germline CDR1 is WNHNN and CDR2 SYGVQD (reference sequence). The CDR3 is 13 amino acids.

The TCR sequence derives from a human donor with glioblastoma. The material sequenced was blood, taken after dendritic cell vaccination. V usage is TRBV10-1 and J usage is TRBJ2-1; TRBD2 matches at 7 bases. The DNA of the CDR3 is TGCGCCAGCAGTCCACGGGGGGATAATGAGCAGTTCTTC. Residues: CASSPRGDNEQFF.